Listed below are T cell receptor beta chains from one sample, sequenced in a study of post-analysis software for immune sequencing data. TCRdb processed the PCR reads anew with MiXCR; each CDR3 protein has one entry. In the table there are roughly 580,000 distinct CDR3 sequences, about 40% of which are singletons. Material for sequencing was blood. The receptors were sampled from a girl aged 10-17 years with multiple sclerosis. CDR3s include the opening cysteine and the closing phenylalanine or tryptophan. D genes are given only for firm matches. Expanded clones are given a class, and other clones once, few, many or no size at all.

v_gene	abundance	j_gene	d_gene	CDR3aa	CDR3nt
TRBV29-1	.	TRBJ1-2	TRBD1	CSGTLSGTGSRGYTF	TGCAGCGGGACCCTTTCCGGGACAGGTTCTCGTGGCTACACCTTC
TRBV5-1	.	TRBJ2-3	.	CASSLLGVGTDTQYF	TGCGCCAGCAGCTTGCTGGGGGTCGGAACAGATACGCAGTATTTT
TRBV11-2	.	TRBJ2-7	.	CASSLVTAWVQYF	TGTGCCAGCAGCTTAGTGACGGCGTGGGTGCAGTACTTC
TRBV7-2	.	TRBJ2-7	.	CASSHAGGGYEQYF	TGTGCCAGCAGCCACGCCGGTGGGGGCTACGAGCAGTACTTC
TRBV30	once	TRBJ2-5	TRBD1	CAWSSGTEETQYF	TGTGCCTGGAGTTCCGGGACAGAAGAGACCCAGTACTTC
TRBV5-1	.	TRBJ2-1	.	CASRRDFYNEQFF	TGCGCCAGTCGCCGGGACTTTTACAATGAGCAGTTCTTC
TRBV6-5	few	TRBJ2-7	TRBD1	CASSFYRGSYEQYF	TGTGCCAGCAGTTTCTACAGGGGGAGCTACGAGCAGTACTTC
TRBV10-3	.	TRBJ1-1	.	CAISPRGDTEAFF	TGTGCCATCAGTCCCAGGGGAGACACTGAAGCTTTCTTT
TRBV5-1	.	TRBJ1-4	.	CASSQAGVNEKLFF	TGCGCCAGCTCCCAAGCGGGAGTTAATGAAAAACTGTTTTTT
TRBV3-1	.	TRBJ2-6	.	CASRTGRLGRLSGANVLTF	TGTGCCAGCAGGACAGGGAGGCTAGGCCGCCTCTCTGGGGCCAACGTCCTGACTTTC
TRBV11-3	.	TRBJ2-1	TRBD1	CASSLTSSGTGVYNEQFF	TGTGCCAGCAGCTTAACGTCCTCCGGGACAGGGGTTTACAATGAGCAGTTCTTC
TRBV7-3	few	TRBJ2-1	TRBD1	CASSLRQGGEQFF	TGTGCCAGCAGCCTCAGACAGGGTGGTGAGCAGTTCTTC